The clone carrying this T cell receptor (beta chain) has only a few counts. Antigen unknown. This sample was taken from a study of beta chain features in type 1 diabetes. Overall study findings and caveats: Shorter TCRB CDR3s, moderately but significantly so, marked every one of the four CD4+ subsets in Type 1 diabetes patients.

Every isolated RNA sample was fully reverse transcribed, so sequencing captured expressed TCRB transcripts. TCRdb keeps only in-frame clones here, not all; method: immunoSEQ multiplex PCR. The data hold 600,000 or so clones, with more than 12% observed a single time. The CDR3 is 15 residues long. Germline-derived CDR1 and CDR2 are ENHRY and SYGVKD. Trimming stripped 10 bases from V and 3 bases from J, with 21 bases between. Sequenced input: naive CD4+ T cells from blood. The source of this sequence is a man aged 18 to 35 with type 1 diabetes. This chain uses TRBV10-3 with TRBJ2-5, with D maybe TRBD2 (6 bases). As DNA, the CDR3 is TGTGCCACCTGCCCCCGCGCGGGGAACAAAGAGACCCAGTACTTC. It codes for CATCPRAGNKETQYF.